This T cell receptor (beta chain) emerged from a study of cytomegalovirus exposure and HLA in healthy donors. Whole-study results and caveats: Researchers left out some V segments, among them TRBV6-2 and TRBV6-3, as indistinguishable.

On this clone itself: Its antigen is currently unknown. The same CDR3 also results from other DNA sequences found in this sample.

13 Jbeta primers and 60 Vbeta primers were used for the PCR. Sequenced by immunoSEQ multiplex PCR; TCRdb stores in-frame clones only, minus some. The sample has 80,000 to 95,000 clones, roughly four fifths seen once; the top ten hold approximately 1.9%. The V gene's germline CDR1 is SGHNT and CDR2 YYREEE (reference sequence). V trimming: 0 bases; J trimming: 1 base; junction bases outside the gene matches: 1. This CDR3 region has 16 residues. The clonotype originates from a woman aged 25 to 39 in good health and CMV-seronegative. The genes are TRBV5-4 and TRBJ2-2, with 9 positions matching TRBD1. Sequencing was performed on PBMCs. CDR3 sequence reads: CASSLGQGVNTGELFF. DNA of the CDR3: TGTGCCAGCAGCTTGGGACAGGGGGTGAACACCGGGGAGCTGTTTTTT.